The TCR beta chain described here comes from a study of blood T cell repertoires in COVID-19. Unmatched junction bases numbered 7, after V lost 4 bases and J lost 0 bases. CDR3 size: 17 residues. The germline V gene encodes CDR1 MGHRA and CDR2 YSYEKL. Produced via immunoSEQ multiplex PCR; TCRdb's table is partial and in-frame only. The table lists 200,000 to 250,000 clones, roughly nine tenths of them singletons. Sequencing was carried out using PBMCs or T cells enriched from blood (not recorded which). The receptor was derived from a woman in her 50s in a cohort exposed to, infected with or recovered from COVID-19 (not recorded which). The J gene is TRBJ2-1, the V gene TRBV4-1; 9 nucleotides match TRBD2. CDR3 amino acids: CASSLSGSGGSYNEQFF. The CDR3 nucleotides are TGCGCCAGCAGCCTCTCTGGTAGCGGGGGCTCCTACAATGAGCAGTTCTTC.